The present T cell receptor beta chain was sequenced within a study of identical twins. Study results and limitations: These conclusions were based on statistical analysis (cross-sectional, not following the same donors). Invariant T cells like MAIT and iNKT could partly confound the zero-insertion analyses. Alpha sequences out of frame and shared by twins had excess low generation probability.

TCRdb used MiXCR to reprocess the 5' RACE reads, holding one entry per CDR3 protein. Of about 1.7 million distinct CDR3 sequences listed, 32% are singletons. Healthy Caucasians were all of the donors. Worth noting for this clonotype: Antigen specificity is unknown.

The length of the CDR3 is 20 residues. Germline-derived CDR1 and CDR2 are SGHRS and YFSETQ. With V trimmed by 3 bases and J by 5 bases, 13 bases remained unmatched. The chain recombines TRBV5-1 with TRBJ2-2; the match to TRBD2 covers 16 bases. The sample comprised cord blood. The TCR sequence derives from a newborn girl in good health. The CDR3 coding sequence is TGCGCCAGCAGCTCACAATCCGGGACTAGCGGGGGGGCCAATACCGGGGAGCTGTTTTTT. Encoded protein: CASSSQSGTSGGANTGELFF.